The following is a TCR beta chain sequence with its context. This sample is part of a study of T-cell reconstitution after alpha-beta-depleted transplantation in children. Unique molecular identifiers were incorporated when the TCRbeta library was constructed. TCRdb ran MiXCR on the PCR reads and lists one entry per CDR3 protein. The sample yields some 280,000 distinct CDR3 sequences, 9.9% seen once. Germline values: CDR1 SEHNR, CDR2 FQNEAQ (reference sequence). V lost 5 bases, J lost 1 base, and 11 bases lay in between. This CDR3 is 14 amino acids long. The origin of this receptor is a human donor who donated a stem cell graft to a child with SCID. The sequences come from PBMCs from the stem cell graft donor, collected from the stem cell graft. The chain recombines TRBV7-9 with TRBJ1-1; no clear D gene. This CDR3 reads CASSIGRSNTEAFF. CDR3 in DNA: TGTGCCAGCAGCATCGGACGCTCGAACACTGAAGCTTTCTTT.